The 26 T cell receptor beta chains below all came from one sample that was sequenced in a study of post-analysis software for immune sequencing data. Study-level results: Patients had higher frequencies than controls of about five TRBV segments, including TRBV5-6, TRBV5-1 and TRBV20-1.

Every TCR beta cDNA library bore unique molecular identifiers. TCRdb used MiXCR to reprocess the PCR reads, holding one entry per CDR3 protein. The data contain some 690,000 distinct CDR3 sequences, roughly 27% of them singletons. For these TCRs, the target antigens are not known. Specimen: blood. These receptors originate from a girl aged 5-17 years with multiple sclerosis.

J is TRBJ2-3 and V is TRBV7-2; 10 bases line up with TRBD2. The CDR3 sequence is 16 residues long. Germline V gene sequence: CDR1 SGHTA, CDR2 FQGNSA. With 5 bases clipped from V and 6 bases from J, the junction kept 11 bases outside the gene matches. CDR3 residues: CASSTRAGGPVDTQYF. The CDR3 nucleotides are TGTGCCAGCAGCACAAGAGCGGGGGGGCCGGTGGATACGCAGTATTTT.

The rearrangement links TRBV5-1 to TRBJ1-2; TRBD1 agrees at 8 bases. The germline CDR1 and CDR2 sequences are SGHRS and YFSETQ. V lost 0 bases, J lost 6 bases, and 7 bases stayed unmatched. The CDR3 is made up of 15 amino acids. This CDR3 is CASSLGQGSGNGYTF. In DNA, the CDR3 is TGCGCCAGCAGCTTGGGACAGGGGTCCGGGAATGGCTACACCTTC.

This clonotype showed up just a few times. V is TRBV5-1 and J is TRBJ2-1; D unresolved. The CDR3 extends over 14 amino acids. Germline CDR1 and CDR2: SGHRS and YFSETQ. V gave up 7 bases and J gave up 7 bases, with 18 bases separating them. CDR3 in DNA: TGCGCCAGCGCCAACTACCGGGCGAAAAATGAGCAGTTCTTC. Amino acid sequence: CASANYRAKNEQFF.

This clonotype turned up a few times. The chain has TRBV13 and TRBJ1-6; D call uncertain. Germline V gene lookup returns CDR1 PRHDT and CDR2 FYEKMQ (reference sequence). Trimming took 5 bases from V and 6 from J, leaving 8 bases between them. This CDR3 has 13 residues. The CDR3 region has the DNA TGTGCCAGCAGCGTTTATGGTAATTCACCCCTCCACTTT. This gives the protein CASSVYGNSPLHF.

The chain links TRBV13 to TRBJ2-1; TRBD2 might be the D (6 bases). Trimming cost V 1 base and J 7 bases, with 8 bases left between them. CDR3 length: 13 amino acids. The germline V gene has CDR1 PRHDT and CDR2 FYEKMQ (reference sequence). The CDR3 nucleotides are TGTGCCAGCAGCTTAGAGCGGGCGAATGAGCAGTTCTTC. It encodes CASSLERANEQFF. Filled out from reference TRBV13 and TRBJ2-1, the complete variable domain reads AAGVIQSPRHLIKEKRETATLKCYPIPRHDTVYWYQQGPGQDPQFLISFYEKMQSDKGSIPDRFSAQQFSDYHSELNMSSLELGDSALYFCASSLERANEQFFGPGTRLTVL.

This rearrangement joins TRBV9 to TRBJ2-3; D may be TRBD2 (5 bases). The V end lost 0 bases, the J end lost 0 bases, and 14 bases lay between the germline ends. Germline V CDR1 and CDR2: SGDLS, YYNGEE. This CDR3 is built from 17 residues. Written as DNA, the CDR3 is TGTGCCAGCAGCGTAGTAGGAGCGGCCCCTAGCACAGATACGCAGTATTTT. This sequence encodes CASSVVGAAPSTDTQYF.

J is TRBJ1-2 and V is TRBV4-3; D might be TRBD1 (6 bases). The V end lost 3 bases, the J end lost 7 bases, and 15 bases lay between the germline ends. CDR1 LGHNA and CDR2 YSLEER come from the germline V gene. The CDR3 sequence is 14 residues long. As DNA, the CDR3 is TGCGCCAGCAGCCAGGGAGGGGGGGCGGGTGGCTACACCTTC. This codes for CASSQGGGAGGYTF.

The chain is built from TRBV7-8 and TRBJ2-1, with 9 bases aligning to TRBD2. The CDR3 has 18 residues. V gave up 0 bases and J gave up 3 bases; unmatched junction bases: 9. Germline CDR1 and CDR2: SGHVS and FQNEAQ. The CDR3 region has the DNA TGTGCCAGCAGCTTAGCGGGGTTGGCGGGGGGGTTCTACAATGAGCAGTTCTTC. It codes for CASSLAGLAGGFYNEQFF.

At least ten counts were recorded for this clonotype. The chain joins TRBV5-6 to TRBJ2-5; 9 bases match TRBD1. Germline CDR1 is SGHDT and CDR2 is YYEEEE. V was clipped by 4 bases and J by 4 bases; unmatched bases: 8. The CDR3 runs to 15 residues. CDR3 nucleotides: TGTGCCAGCAGCACCGGGACAGGGTTAGGAGAGACCCAGTACTTC. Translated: CASSTGTGLGETQYF. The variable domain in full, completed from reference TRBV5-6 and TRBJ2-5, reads DAGVTQSPTHLIKTRGQQVTLRCSPKSGHDTVSWYQQALGQGPQFIFQYYEEEERQRGNFPDRFSGHQFPNYSSELNVNALLLGDSALYLCASSTGTGLGETQYFGPGTRLLVL.

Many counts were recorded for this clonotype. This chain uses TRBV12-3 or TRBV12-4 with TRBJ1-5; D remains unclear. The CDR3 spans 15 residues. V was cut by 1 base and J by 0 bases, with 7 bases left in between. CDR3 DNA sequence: TGTGCCAGCAGTTTAGTCGGATCTAGCAATCAGCCCCAGCATTTT. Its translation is CASSLVGSSNQPQHF.

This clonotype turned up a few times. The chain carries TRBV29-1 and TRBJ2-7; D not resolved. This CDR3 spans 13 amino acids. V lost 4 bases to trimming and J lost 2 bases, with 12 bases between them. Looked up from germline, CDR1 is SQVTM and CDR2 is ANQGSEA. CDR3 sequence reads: CSVVPGDTYEQYF. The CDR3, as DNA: TGCAGCGTTGTTCCTGGGGATACCTACGAGCAGTACTTC.

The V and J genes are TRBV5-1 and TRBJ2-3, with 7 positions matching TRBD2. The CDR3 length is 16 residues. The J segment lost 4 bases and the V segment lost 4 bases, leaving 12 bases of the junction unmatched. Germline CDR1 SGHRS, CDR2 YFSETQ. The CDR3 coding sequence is TGCGCCAGCAGCCCCCGTCGGCTCGCGGGGGCAGATACGCAGTATTTT. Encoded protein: CASSPRRLAGADTQYF.

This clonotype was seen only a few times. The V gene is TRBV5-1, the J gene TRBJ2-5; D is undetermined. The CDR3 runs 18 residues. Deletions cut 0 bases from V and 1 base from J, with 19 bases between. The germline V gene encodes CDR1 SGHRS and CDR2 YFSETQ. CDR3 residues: CASSLARPGSPTQETQYF. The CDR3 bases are TGCGCCAGCAGCTTGGCCCGACCCGGTTCCCCTACCCAAGAGACCCAGTACTTC.

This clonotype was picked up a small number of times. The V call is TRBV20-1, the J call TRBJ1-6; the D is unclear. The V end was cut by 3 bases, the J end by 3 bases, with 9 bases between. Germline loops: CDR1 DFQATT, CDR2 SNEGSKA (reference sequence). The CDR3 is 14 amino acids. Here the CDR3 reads CSARTPLYNSPLHF. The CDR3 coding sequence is TGCAGTGCTAGGACCCCACTCTATAATTCACCCCTCCACTTT.

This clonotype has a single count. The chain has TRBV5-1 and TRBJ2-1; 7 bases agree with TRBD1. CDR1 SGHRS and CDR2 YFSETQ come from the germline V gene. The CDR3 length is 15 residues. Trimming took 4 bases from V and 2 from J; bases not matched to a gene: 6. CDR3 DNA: TGCGCCAGCAGCCTACCGGGACAGACCTACAATGAGCAGTTCTTC. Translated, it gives CASSLPGQTYNEQFF.

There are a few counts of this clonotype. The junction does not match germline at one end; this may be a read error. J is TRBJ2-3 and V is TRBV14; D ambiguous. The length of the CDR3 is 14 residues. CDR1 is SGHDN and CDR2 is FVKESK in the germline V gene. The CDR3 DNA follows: TGTGCCAGCAGCCAAGATAGAAGCATAGATACGCAGTATTTT. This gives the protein CASSQDRSIDTQYF.

The chain's CDR3 is CASSLGQPGSDTQYF. In DNA, the CDR3 is TGTGCCAGCAGCTTAGGGCAGCCTGGGTCAGATACGCAGTATTTT. The chain uses TRBV7-2 and TRBJ2-3; D is unclear. The length of the CDR3 is 15 residues. V was pared by 1 base and J by 4 bases, with 12 bases between. The V gene's germline CDR1 is SGHTA and CDR2 FQGNSA.

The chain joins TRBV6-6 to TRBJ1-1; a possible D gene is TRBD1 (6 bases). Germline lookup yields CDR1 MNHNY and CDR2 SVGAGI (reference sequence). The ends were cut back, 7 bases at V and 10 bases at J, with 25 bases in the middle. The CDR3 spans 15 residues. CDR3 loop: CASTFAGGAIKGAFF. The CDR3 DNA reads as TGTGCCAGCACCTTCGCGGGGGGGGCGATCAAGGGAGCTTTCTTT.

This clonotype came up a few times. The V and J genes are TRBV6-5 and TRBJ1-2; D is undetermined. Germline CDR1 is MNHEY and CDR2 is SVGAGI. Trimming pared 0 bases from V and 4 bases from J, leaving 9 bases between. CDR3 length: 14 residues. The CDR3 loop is CASSYSNSLYGYTF. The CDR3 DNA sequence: TGTGCCAGCAGTTACTCTAACAGCCTCTATGGCTACACCTTC.

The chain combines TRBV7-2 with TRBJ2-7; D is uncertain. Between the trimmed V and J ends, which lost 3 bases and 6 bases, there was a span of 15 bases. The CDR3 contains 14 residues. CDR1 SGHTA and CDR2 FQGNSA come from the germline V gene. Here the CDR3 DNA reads TGTGCCAGCAGCTTTGACAATGGGTGGGCCGAGCAGTACTTC. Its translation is CASSFDNGWAEQYF.

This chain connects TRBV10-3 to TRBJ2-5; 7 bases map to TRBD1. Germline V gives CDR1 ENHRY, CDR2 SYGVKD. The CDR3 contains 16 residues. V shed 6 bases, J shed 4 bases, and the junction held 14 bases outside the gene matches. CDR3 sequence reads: CAISTPGQTSAETQYF. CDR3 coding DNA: TGTGCCATCAGCACACCGGGACAGACCTCCGCAGAGACCCAGTACTTC.

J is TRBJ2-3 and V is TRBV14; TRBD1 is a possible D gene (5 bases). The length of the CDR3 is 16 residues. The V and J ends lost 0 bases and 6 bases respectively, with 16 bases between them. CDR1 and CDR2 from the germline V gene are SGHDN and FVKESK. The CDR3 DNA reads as TGTGCCAGCAGCCAAGAGCCGGCCTCCAGGGCCGATACGCAGTATTTT. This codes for CASSQEPASRADTQYF.

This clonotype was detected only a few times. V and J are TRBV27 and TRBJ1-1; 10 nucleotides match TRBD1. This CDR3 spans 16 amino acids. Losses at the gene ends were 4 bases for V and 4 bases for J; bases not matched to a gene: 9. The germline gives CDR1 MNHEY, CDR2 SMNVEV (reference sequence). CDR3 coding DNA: TGTGCCAGCAGTTCCCGGGACAGGGGACGGGGCACTGAAGCTTTCTTT. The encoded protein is CASSSRDRGRGTEAFF.

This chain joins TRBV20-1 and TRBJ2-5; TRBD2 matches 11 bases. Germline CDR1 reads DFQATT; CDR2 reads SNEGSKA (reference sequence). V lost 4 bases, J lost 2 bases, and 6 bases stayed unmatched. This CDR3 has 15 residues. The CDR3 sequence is CSAIGVAGGQETQYF. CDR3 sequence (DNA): TGCAGTGCTATAGGAGTAGCGGGGGGGCAAGAGACCCAGTACTTC.

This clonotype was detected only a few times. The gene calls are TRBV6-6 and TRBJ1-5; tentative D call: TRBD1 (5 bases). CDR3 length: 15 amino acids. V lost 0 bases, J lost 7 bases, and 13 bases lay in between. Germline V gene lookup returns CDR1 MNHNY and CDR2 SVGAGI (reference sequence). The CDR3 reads CASSYSPTRGQPQHF. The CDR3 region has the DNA TGTGCCAGCAGTTACTCGCCCACCCGGGGGCAGCCCCAGCATTTT.

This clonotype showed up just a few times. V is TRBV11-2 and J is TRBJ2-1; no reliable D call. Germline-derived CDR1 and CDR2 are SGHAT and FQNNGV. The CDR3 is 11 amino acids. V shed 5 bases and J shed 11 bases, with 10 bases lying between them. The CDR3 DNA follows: TGTGCCAGCAGCCACCCCCAGAAGCAGTTCTTC. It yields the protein CASSHPQKQFF.